One sample yielded the 27 T cell receptor beta chains listed below, sequenced in a study of T-cell memory formation after mild COVID-19. TCRdb itself ran the 5' RACE reads through MiXCR, one entry per CDR3 protein. The sample consists of 470,000 or so distinct CDR3 sequences, 15% to 20% of them appearing once. What was sequenced was PBMCs or a T cell subset sorted from them (not recorded which). Receptors originate from an adult woman who had mild COVID-19 (a few samples of this study predate the infection). Cell type and time point are not known.

The CDR3 region is CSARAGGLYSNQPQHF. As DNA, the CDR3 is TGCAGTGCTAGAGCGGGGGGACTTTATAGCAATCAGCCCCAGCATTTT. The chain is built from TRBV20-1 and TRBJ1-5; D is perhaps TRBD1 (5 bases). The length of the CDR3 is 16 residues. CDR1 is DFQATT and CDR2 is SNEGSKA in the germline V gene (reference sequence). V was clipped by 1 base and J by 0 bases, with 13 bases between them.

The chain is built from TRBV12-3 or TRBV12-4 and TRBJ1-2; TRBD1 is a possible D gene (6 bases). The CDR3 totals 15 residues. The ends were cut back, 0 bases at V and 5 bases at J, with 13 bases in the middle. The CDR3, as DNA: TGTGCCAGCAGTTTAGCGCTTGACAGGCCATATGGCTACACCTTC. Protein: CASSLALDRPYGYTF.

At least ten counts were recorded for this clonotype. The CDR3 DNA follows: TGTGCCACCCGACAGTCAGGAGATACGCAGTATTTT. Its translation is CATRQSGDTQYF. The gene calls are TRBV19 and TRBJ2-3, with a weak D call TRBD1 (5 bases). The CDR3 extends over 12 amino acids. The V gene lost 10 bases and the J gene lost 5 bases, with 13 bases spanning the gap. Germline values: CDR1 LNHDA, CDR2 SQIVND (reference sequence).

This clonotype showed up just a few times. The rearrangement uses TRBV5-1 and TRBJ1-1; 8 bases align to TRBD1. The trim removed 2 bases at V and 4 bases at J, leaving 10 bases unmatched. Germline lookup yields CDR1 SGHRS and CDR2 YFSETQ. The CDR3 has 16 amino acids. The CDR3 sequence: CASSFGQGSEGTEAFF. The CDR3 region has the DNA TGCGCCAGCAGCTTCGGACAGGGAAGTGAGGGCACTGAAGCTTTCTTT.

This chain uses TRBV6-5 with TRBJ2-7; D ambiguous. With 6 bases removed from V and 1 base from J, the gap between germline ends came to 7 bases. The CDR3 loop spans 12 amino acids. CDR1 is MNHEY and CDR2 is SVGAGI in the germline V gene. The DNA of the CDR3 is TGTGCCAGCAGGGACCAATCCTACGAGCAGTACTTC. It translates to CASRDQSYEQYF.

This clonotype was seen repeatedly, ten times or more. The chain has TRBV5-1 and TRBJ2-3, with TRBD2 as a possible D gene (6 bases). The CDR3 runs to 16 residues. V dropped 3 bases and J dropped 0 bases, with 14 bases sitting between them. Per germline, CDR1 SGHRS and CDR2 YFSETQ. The CDR3 nucleotides are TGCGCCAGCAGCTCCCAGGCGGGGAGTAGCACAGATACGCAGTATTTT. Protein: CASSSQAGSSTDTQYF.

A few counts support this clonotype. The CDR3 loop is CASSYSLGYTYNEQFF. The DNA for the CDR3 is TGTGCCAGCAGTTACTCGCTTGGCTACACCTACAATGAGCAGTTCTTC. This chain uses TRBV6-6 with TRBJ2-1; D unclear. Germline-derived CDR1 and CDR2 are MNHNY and SVGAGI (reference sequence). V was trimmed by 0 bases and J by 2 bases, leaving 11 bases between them. CDR3 size: 16 residues.

The V and J genes are TRBV5-1 and TRBJ2-3; 8 nucleotides line up with TRBD2. J lost 2 bases, V lost 2 bases, and 1 base had no gene match. CDR3 length: 14 amino acids. The germline gives CDR1 SGHRS, CDR2 YFSETQ. For the CDR3, the DNA is TGCGCCAGCAGCTTCGGGGGGGACACAGATACGCAGTATTTT. Encoded protein: CASSFGGDTDTQYF.

In this sample, this clonotype turned up a few times. This rearrangement joins TRBV5-1 to TRBJ1-1, with a tentative D call TRBD1 (5 bases). V was cut by 4 bases and J by 1 base, with 11 bases left in between. This CDR3 region has 14 residues. In germline, CDR1 is SGHRS, CDR2 YFSETQ. The CDR3 nucleotides read TGCGCCAGCAGCGGGGCCGGGGCGAACACTGAAGCTTTCTTT. This encodes CASSGAGANTEAFF.

This clonotype came up a few times. The chain is built from TRBV7-9 and TRBJ2-1; TRBD2 might be the D (6 bases). The CDR3 runs to 14 residues. The germline V and J ends were trimmed by 5 bases and 4 bases, with 12 bases remaining between them. Germline V lookup: CDR1 SEHNR, CDR2 FQNEAQ (reference sequence). As DNA, the CDR3 is TGTGCCAGCAGCCTAGTAGCGGTTTACAATGAGCAGTTCTTC. Amino acid sequence: CASSLVAVYNEQFF.

CDR3 sequence reads: CASSPPSGRQAFF. CDR3 bases: TGTGCCAGCTCACCACCTTCGGGCAGACAAGCTTTCTTT. V and J are TRBV18 and TRBJ1-1; D is uncertain. Per germline, CDR1 KGHSH and CDR2 LQKENI. The CDR3 covers 13 residues. V lost 0 bases and J 9 bases, leaving 11 bases between the germline ends. The full variable domain, completed using reference TRBV18 and TRBJ1-1, is NAGVMQNPRHLVRRRGQEARLRCSPMKGHSHVYWYRQLPEEGLKFMVYLQKENIIDESGMPKERFSAEFPKEGPSILRIQQVVRGDSAAYFCASSPPSGRQAFFGQGTRLTVV.

Note on this clonotype: The junction departs from germline at one end; a sequencing error may be responsible. The rearrangement joins TRBV11-2 to TRBJ2-1, with no clear D. The V gene's germline CDR1 is SGHAT and CDR2 FQNNGV. The CDR3 is 12 residues long. The DNA for the CDR3 is TGTGCCAGCAGCTTAACTGCGACAAGGTTAGTCTTC. Translation gives CASSLTATRLVF.

This clonotype was counted a single time. J is TRBJ2-5 and V is TRBV4-2, with D possibly being TRBD1 (5 bases). The CDR3 contains 18 residues. V was trimmed by 0 bases and J by 3 bases, leaving 20 bases between them. Germline-derived CDR1 and CDR2 are LGHNA and YNFKEQ. This CDR3 is CASSQEGISGSDEETQYF. The CDR3 nucleotides are TGTGCCAGCAGCCAAGAGGGAATTTCAGGGTCGGACGAAGAGACCCAGTACTTC.

This clonotype was picked up a small number of times. This chain joins TRBV20-1 and TRBJ1-1; 9 bases line up with TRBD1. The ends lost 5 bases at V and 7 bases at J; junction bases unmatched: 5. From germline, CDR1 is DFQATT and CDR2 SNEGSKA (reference sequence). The CDR3 length is 12 residues. CDR3 sequence reads: CSAPGQGLEAFF. Written as DNA, the CDR3 is TGCAGTGCTCCCGGACAGGGGCTTGAAGCTTTCTTT.

This clonotype turned up a few times. The V and J genes are TRBV2 and TRBJ2-2; the match to TRBD2 covers 13 bases. This CDR3 has 15 residues. The germline CDR1 and CDR2 sequences are SNHLY and FYNNEI. V dropped 6 bases and J dropped 4; count of bases not matched to a gene: 2. The CDR3 DNA reads as TGTGCCAGCAGGGGACTAGCGGGGCCCACCGGGGAGCTGTTTTTT. This sequence encodes CASRGLAGPTGELFF.

This clonotype occurred a few times. CDR3 nucleotides: TGTGCCAGCAGCGAAAGGAACAGGGATTCCTACGAGCAGTACTTC. Encoded protein: CASSERNRDSYEQYF. The gene calls are TRBV21-1 and TRBJ2-7; the table's TRBD1 call for D was not verified on the DNA. TRBV21-1 is flagged as a pseudogene. This CDR3 is built from 15 residues.

This sequence joins TRBV19 and TRBJ2-3, with D perhaps given as TRBD1 or TRBD2 (7 bases each). Trimming removed 10 bases from V and 1 base from J, with 18 bases in between. Germline loops: CDR1 LNHDA, CDR2 SQIVND (reference sequence). The CDR3 is 15 residues long. The DNA of the CDR3 is TGTGCCACCCAGCAGCGGGACAGAGGCACAGATACGCAGTATTTT. As protein: CATQQRDRGTDTQYF.

The CDR3 region has the DNA TGCAGTGCTAGAGGAACAGGGCACTATGGCTACACCTTC. Translation gives CSARGTGHYGYTF. The genes are TRBV20-1 and TRBJ1-2; D perhaps matches TRBD1 (6 bases). The CDR3 totals 13 residues. Germline V gene data show CDR1 as DFQATT and CDR2 as SNEGSKA (reference sequence). The V gene lost 1 base and the J gene lost 3 bases, with 9 bases spanning the gap.

This clonotype was seen more than once but under ten times. The rearrangement joins TRBV6-6 to TRBJ2-7, with 9 bases identical to TRBD2. The CDR3 is 19 residues long. CDR1 is MNHNY and CDR2 is SVGAGI in the germline V gene (reference sequence). V shed 5 bases and J 3 bases; nucleotides not matched to a gene: 20. Here the CDR3 reads CASSTPGLAGSQGVYEQYF. As DNA, the CDR3 is TGTGCCAGCAGTACCCCGGGGCTAGCGGGGAGCCAGGGGGTCTACGAGCAGTACTTC.

The V and J genes are TRBV2 and TRBJ1-1, with 8 bases fitting TRBD1. The CDR3 contains 15 residues. Germline V gene sequence: CDR1 SNHLY, CDR2 FYNNEI. Trimming took 3 bases from V and 2 from J; bases not matched to a gene: 5. CDR3 sequence (DNA): TGTGCCAGCAGTGATTCGGACAGGGCCAACACTGAAGCTTTCTTT. As protein: CASSDSDRANTEAFF.

This clonotype was observed a few times. The rearrangement links TRBV7-3 to TRBJ2-7, with D maybe TRBD2 (6 bases). The length of the CDR3 is 13 residues. The germline V and J ends were trimmed by 0 bases and 6 bases, with 9 bases remaining between them. Per germline, CDR1 SGHTA and CDR2 FQGTGA. The CDR3 DNA follows: TGTGCCAGCAGCTTAACCGGGGGTGTCGAGCAGTACTTC. It is translated as CASSLTGGVEQYF.

The chain is built from TRBV29-1 and TRBJ2-2; 7 bases map to TRBD2. The germline gives CDR1 SQVTM, CDR2 ANQGSEA. V gave up 3 bases and J gave up 6 bases; unmatched junction bases: 4. The CDR3 runs to 13 residues. CDR3 protein: CSVDTGGSGELFF. CDR3 in DNA: TGCAGCGTTGATACGGGGGGTTCCGGGGAGCTGTTTTTT.

Only a few counts were recorded for this clonotype. The chain links TRBV4-2 to TRBJ1-5; D gene ambiguous. The V and J ends lost 4 bases and 0 bases respectively, with 16 bases between them. The CDR3 loop spans 17 amino acids. In germline, CDR1 is LGHNA, CDR2 YNFKEQ. The CDR3 reads CASSPARRTDSNQPQHF. CDR3 sequence (DNA): TGTGCCAGCAGCCCCGCCCGTCGGACGGATAGCAATCAGCCCCAGCATTTT.

The V call is TRBV15, the J call TRBJ2-7, with 11 bases lining up with TRBD1. V lost 5 bases, J lost 0 bases, and 3 bases stayed unmatched. Germline assignment: CDR1 LNHNV and CDR2 YYDKDF (reference sequence). The length of the CDR3 is 15 residues. The CDR3 loop is CATSGGTGGSYEQYF. CDR3 in DNA: TGTGCCACCAGCGGGGGGACAGGGGGCTCCTACGAGCAGTACTTC.

The chain is built from TRBV2 and TRBJ2-1; 8 nucleotides align to TRBD2. V lost 4 bases and J lost 7; bases outside the gene matches: 12. Germline values: CDR1 SNHLY, CDR2 FYNNEI. This CDR3 contains 16 residues. The CDR3 loop reads CASSGPSGSPLNEQFF. In DNA form, the CDR3 reads TGTGCCAGCAGTGGCCCCAGCGGGAGCCCTTTAAATGAGCAGTTCTTC.

This clonotype has only a few counts. The rearrangement joins TRBV12-3 or TRBV12-4 to TRBJ2-3; perhaps TRBD2 as D (6 bases). This CDR3 is 18 amino acids long. V was cut by 1 base and J by 2 bases, with 19 bases left in between. This CDR3 is CASSLGSTGVPDTDTQYF. CDR3 coding DNA: TGTGCCAGCAGTTTAGGGTCTACGGGGGTGCCGGACACAGATACGCAGTATTTT.

This clonotype showed up just a few times. This sequence joins TRBV4-2 and TRBJ2-7; 9 bases agree with TRBD2. The germline V gene has CDR1 LGHNA and CDR2 YNFKEQ. This CDR3 spans 16 amino acids. V trimming: 2 bases; J trimming: 2 bases; junction bases outside the gene matches: 7. CDR3 sequence (DNA): TGTGCCAGCAGCCAAATGGGACTAGCCGCAACCTACGAGCAGTACTTC. The encoded protein is CASSQMGLAATYEQYF.